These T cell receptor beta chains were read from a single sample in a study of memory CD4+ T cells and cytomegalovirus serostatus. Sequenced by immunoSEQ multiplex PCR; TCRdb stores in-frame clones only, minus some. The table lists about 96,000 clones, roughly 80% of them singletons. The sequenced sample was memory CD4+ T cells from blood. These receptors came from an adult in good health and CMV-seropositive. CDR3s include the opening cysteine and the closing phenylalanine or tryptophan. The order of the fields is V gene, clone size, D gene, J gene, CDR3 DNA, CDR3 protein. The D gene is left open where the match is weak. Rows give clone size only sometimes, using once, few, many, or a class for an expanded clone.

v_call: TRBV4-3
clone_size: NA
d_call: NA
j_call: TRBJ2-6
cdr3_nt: TGCGCCAGCAGCCAAGAGGTCAGGGCAAACTCTGGGGCCAACGTCCTGACTTTC
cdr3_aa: CASSQEVRANSGANVLTF

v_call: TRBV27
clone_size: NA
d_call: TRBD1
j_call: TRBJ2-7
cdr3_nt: TGTGCCAGCAGTGTCGGGCCAGGGGGTTCCTACGAGCAGTACTTC
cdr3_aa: CASSVGPGGSYEQYF

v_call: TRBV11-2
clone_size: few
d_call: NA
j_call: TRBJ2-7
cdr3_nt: TGTGCCAGCAGCTCCGTGAACCGGGGGAAGCGGAGCCCCTACGAGCAGTACTTC
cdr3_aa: CASSSVNRGKRSPYEQYF

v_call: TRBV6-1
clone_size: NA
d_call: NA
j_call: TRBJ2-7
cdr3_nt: TGTGCCAGCAGGTCAAAACGGGACCAACCCTACGAGCAGTACTTC
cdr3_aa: CASRSKRDQPYEQYF

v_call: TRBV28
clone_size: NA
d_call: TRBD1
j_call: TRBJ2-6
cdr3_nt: TGTGCCAGCAGTTTACCACAGGGGGTTGGTGGGGCCAACGTCCTGACTTTC
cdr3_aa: CASSLPQGVGGANVLTF

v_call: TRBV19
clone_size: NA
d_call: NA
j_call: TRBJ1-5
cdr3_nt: TGTGCCAGTAGTACAGGGCCACATAGCAATCAGCCCCAGCATTTT
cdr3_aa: CASSTGPHSNQPQHF

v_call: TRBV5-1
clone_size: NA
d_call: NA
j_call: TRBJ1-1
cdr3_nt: TGCGCCAGCAGCCCTGACGTGAACACTGAAGCTTTCTTT
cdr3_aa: CASSPDVNTEAFF

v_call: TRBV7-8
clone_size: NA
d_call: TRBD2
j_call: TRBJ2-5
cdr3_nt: TGTGCCAGCAGCCCGAGGACTAGTCTTTTTATGGAGACCCAGTACTTC
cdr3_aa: CASSPRTSLFMETQYF

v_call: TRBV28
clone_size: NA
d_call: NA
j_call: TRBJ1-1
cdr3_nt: TGTGCCAGCAGTTTATCGGGGAGGGGGGCTTTCTTT
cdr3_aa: CASSLSGRGAFF

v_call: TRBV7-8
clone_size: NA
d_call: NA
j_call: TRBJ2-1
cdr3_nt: TGTGCCAGCAGCGTTACAGGGCCCAATGAGCAGTTCTTC
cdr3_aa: CASSVTGPNEQFF

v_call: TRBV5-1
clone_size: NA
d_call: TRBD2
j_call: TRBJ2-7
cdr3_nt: TGCGCCAGCAGCTTGGCAGCTAGCGGGATCCACGAGCAGTACTTC
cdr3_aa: CASSLAASGIHEQYF